This TCR beta chain emerged from a study of T-cell reconstitution after alpha-beta-depleted transplantation in children. Germline V gives CDR1 SGHRS, CDR2 YFSETQ. The V and J ends lost 1 base and 0 bases respectively, with 8 bases between them. This CDR3 contains 15 residues. TCRbeta library preparation incorporated unique molecular identifiers. Using its own MiXCR run on the PCR reads, TCRdb lists one record per CDR3 protein. The sample has roughly 670,000 distinct CDR3 sequences; about an eighth are singletons. Study observations and caveats: Alpha-beta T cells present about two months after transplant were reported to originate from several hundred expanded graft clones.

This clonotype was counted a few times. Its antigen is undetermined. The sample consisted of PBMCs, taken before TCRalphabeta/CD19-depleted stem cell transplant. The receptor comes from a girl aged 2 to 9 with congenital amegakaryocytic thrombocytopenia, due to receive a stem cell transplant. The chain uses TRBV5-1 and TRBJ1-3; D gene uncertain. CDR3 protein: CASSLTGSSGNTIYF. CDR3 sequence (DNA): TGCGCCAGCAGCTTGACGGGGTCCTCTGGAAACACCATATATTTT.